A selection of T cell receptor beta chains follows, all from one sample in a study of response to subunit inactivated influenza vaccine. Each CDR3 protein is one row after TCRdb ran MiXCR on the RT-PCR reads. The table records hundreds of thousands of distinct CDR3 sequences, 6% to 9% of them present only once. The source was PBMCs from blood, collected roughly 24 months after vaccination. The receptors come from a man aged 45-69 years who received an inactivated influenza vaccine. CDR3s include the opening cysteine and the closing phenylalanine or tryptophan. A D gene is named only where the DNA matches it firmly. Rows may omit the clone size; those that give it use once, few, many or a size class.

size | J | V | D | length | DNA | CDR3
many | TRBJ2-1 | TRBV12-3/TRBV12-4 | TRBD2 | 15 | TGTGCCAGCAGTTTAGCTAGCGGGGGGTACAATGAGCAGTTCTTC | CASSLASGGYNEQFF
few | TRBJ2-5 | TRBV20-1 | NA | 12 | TGCAGTGCTACGGTCCCCGGCGAGACCCAGTACTTC | CSATVPGETQYF
many | TRBJ2-7 | TRBV14 | TRBD1 | 13 | TGTGCCAGCAGCCAAACGAACAGGGGCGAGCAGTACTTC | CASSQTNRGEQYF
NA | TRBJ2-5 | TRBV11-2 | NA | 16 | TGTGCCAGCAGCTCCTCCTCCGGCCTATCGTCAGAGACCCAGTACTTC | CASSSSSGLSSETQYF
many | TRBJ2-7 | TRBV5-1 | NA | 14 | TGCGCCAGCAGCTCCTCTACTCAAAACTACGAGCAGTACTTC | CASSSSTQNYEQYF
few | TRBJ2-3 | TRBV12-3/TRBV12-4 | TRBD2 | 18 | TGTGCCAGCAACTCTTTGGTCCCCGGGGGGGCTAGCACAGATACGCAGTATTTT | CASNSLVPGGASTDTQYF
NA | TRBJ1-5 | TRBV12-3/TRBV12-4 | TRBD1 | 17 | TGTGCCAGCAGTTTAGCTGGGACAGGGTTTAAGGATCAGCCCCAGCATTTT | CASSLAGTGFKDQPQHF
NA | TRBJ2-2 | TRBV4-2 | TRBD2 | 17 | TGTGCCAGCAGCCAAGATATTCTAGCGGGGAACACCGGGGAGCTGTTTTTT | CASSQDILAGNTGELFF
NA | TRBJ2-7 | TRBV29-1 | NA | 13 | TGCAGCGTTGAAGAGACCGACGGCTACGAGCAGTACTTC | CSVEETDGYEQYF
NA | TRBJ1-6 | TRBV12-3/TRBV12-4 | NA | 14 | TGTGCCAGCAGTAAAGCCGAAGGAAATTCACCCCTCCACTTT | CASSKAEGNSPLHF
few | TRBJ1-4 | TRBV29-1 | NA | 13 | TGCAGCGTGGCAAGAGCCTGGGGTGAAAAACTGTTTTTT | CSVARAWGEKLFF
few | TRBJ2-5 | TRBV28 | TRBD2 | 15 | TGTGCCAGCTGTACCCTAGCGGGAGGTCGAGAGACCCAGTACTTC | CASCTLAGGRETQYF
NA | TRBJ2-7 | TRBV5-4 | TRBD2 | 15 | TGTGCCAGCAGCTTGTCTCCGCGGGGGGACTACGAGCAGTACTTC | CASSLSPRGDYEQYF
NA | TRBJ1-6 | TRBV12-3/TRBV12-4 | NA | 16 | TGTGCCAGCAGCCCCATGGCGGATTCATATAATTCACCCCTCCACTTT | CASSPMADSYNSPLHF
NA | TRBJ2-7 | TRBV4-2 | NA | 13 | TGTGCCAGCAGCCAAGGGATGGATACGCGGCAGTACTTC | CASSQGMDTRQYF
NA | TRBJ2-7 | TRBV29-1 | TRBD1 | 16 | TGCAGCGTTGAAGATCTAACCCTCGGGACAGGGGGCGAGCAGTACTTC | CSVEDLTLGTGGEQYF
NA | TRBJ2-5 | TRBV7-3 | TRBD2 | 15 | TGTGCCAGCAGCTCGGGGGGGGCTAGCGGAGCAACCCAGTACTTC | CASSSGGASGATQYF
NA | TRBJ2-1 | TRBV6-2/TRBV6-3 | TRBD2 | 18 | TGTGCCAGCAGTTACTCGGTAGCGGGAGGATTTTTTTACAATGAGCAGTTCTTC | CASSYSVAGGFFYNEQFF
NA | TRBJ1-5 | TRBV7-2 | NA | 13 | TGTGCCAGCAGCTTAGGGACGTTCCAGCCCCAGCATTTT | CASSLGTFQPQHF
few | TRBJ2-5 | TRBV19 | TRBD2 | 17 | TGTGCCAGTAGTATTCTCCATAGCGGGGGGATCCAAGAGACCCAGTACTTC | CASSILHSGGIQETQYF
few | TRBJ2-5 | TRBV12-3/TRBV12-4 | NA | 16 | TGTGCCAGCAGTTTTGAGGGACGTACTGGCGGGGAGACCCAGTACTTC | CASSFEGRTGGETQYF
few | TRBJ2-1 | TRBV5-1 | TRBD2 | 14 | TGCGCCAGCAGCTTTAGCGGGAGTTCCAATGAGCAGTTCTTC | CASSFSGSSNEQFF
few | TRBJ1-2 | TRBV14 | TRBD1 | 18 | TGTGCCAGCAGCCAAGTTATCCGGACAGGGGGCCTGAACTATGGCTACACCTTC | CASSQVIRTGGLNYGYTF
NA | TRBJ2-3 | TRBV6-2/TRBV6-3 | NA | 15 | TGTGCCAGCAGTTACGGGTGGGGGCCCACAGATACGCAGTATTTT | CASSYGWGPTDTQYF
NA | TRBJ1-2 | TRBV7-9 | NA | 14 | TGTGCCAGCAGCTTATCAGCAGGGCTCTATGGCTACACCTTC | CASSLSAGLYGYTF
many | TRBJ2-2 | TRBV4-1 | NA | 16 | TGCGCCAGCAGCCAAGATACAGGAGCGGCGTTCGGGGAGCTGTTTTTT | CASSQDTGAAFGELFF
few | TRBJ2-2 | TRBV12-3/TRBV12-4 | TRBD2 | 15 | TGTGCCAGCAGTTTATTAGCGGGAGCCACCGGGGAGCTGTTTTTT | CASSLLAGATGELFF
few | TRBJ1-3 | TRBV28 | NA | 14 | TGTGCCAGCAGTGGGAGGGCAGCTGGAAACACCATATATTTT | CASSGRAAGNTIYF
few | TRBJ2-7 | TRBV6-5 | NA | 15 | TGTGCCAGCAGTTACCGGGCAGTTAGCTCCTACGAGCAGTACTTC | CASSYRAVSSYEQYF
few | TRBJ1-5 | TRBV7-2 | NA | 14 | TGTGCCAGCAGCTTAGCTGTGGGGGGACAGCCCCAGCATTTT | CASSLAVGGQPQHF
few | TRBJ2-3 | TRBV19 | NA | 14 | TGTGCCAGTAAGGGGAGGACAGCCACAGATACGCAGTATTTT | CASKGRTATDTQYF
few | TRBJ2-1 | TRBV20-1 | NA | 15 | TGCAGTGCTGTTGTAAGCGGGCACTCCTACAATGAGCAGTTCTTC | CSAVVSGHSYNEQFF
few | TRBJ2-5 | TRBV7-2 | NA | 15 | TGTGCCAGCAGCTTAGGAGGATCCGGGACAGAGACCCAGTACTTC | CASSLGGSGTETQYF
NA | TRBJ1-1 | TRBV5-1 | TRBD1 | 14 | TGCGCCAGCGCCAGGGGGGCCAGCAGGACTGAAGCTTTCTTT | CASARGASRTEAFF
few | TRBJ2-1 | TRBV25-1 | NA | 13 | TGTGCCAGCAGTGACGGACGTGGCGATGAGCAGTTCTTC | CASSDGRGDEQFF
many | TRBJ1-5 | TRBV3-1 | NA | 14 | TGTGCCAGCAGCCGGGACGGGGGGCCTCAGCCCCAGCATTTT | CASSRDGGPQPQHF
many | TRBJ2-2 | TRBV7-9 | NA | 13 | TGTGCCAGCAGTCGGCCCAGGGCCGGGGAGCTGTTTTTT | CASSRPRAGELFF
few | TRBJ2-3 | TRBV4-1 | NA | 15 | TGCGCCAGCAGCCATCAGAAAACAAGCACAGATACGCAGTATTTT | CASSHQKTSTDTQYF
many | TRBJ2-7 | TRBV12-3/TRBV12-4 | NA | 14 | TGTGCCAGCAGTGCGTCGGGGAGCTCCTACGAGCAGTACTTC | CASSASGSSYEQYF
few | TRBJ2-7 | TRBV28 | TRBD2 | 16 | TGTGCCAGCAGTTTCGTCCCCGGGACTAGCGACTACGAGCAGTACTTC | CASSFVPGTSDYEQYF
few | TRBJ2-3 | TRBV20-1 | NA | 11 | TGCAGTGCCCGATTAAGCTTCAGCGAGTATTTT | CSARLSFSEYF
NA | TRBJ1-1 | TRBV3-1 | NA | 13 | TGTGCCAGCAGCCAAGATCTGAGAGCTGAAGCTTTCTTT | CASSQDLRAEAFF
many | TRBJ2-7 | TRBV27 | NA | 16 | TGTGCCAGCTTACCGGATCCGAGGCTAGGGGTGCACGAGCAGTACTTC | CASLPDPRLGVHEQYF
many | TRBJ2-7 | TRBV7-7 | NA | 15 | TGTGCTAGCAGCTTCGGGACCGGTAGCTCCTACGAGCAGTACTTC | CASSFGTGSSYEQYF
few | TRBJ2-7 | TRBV7-9 | TRBD2 | 14 | TGTGCCAGCAGCGTTAGCGGGAGGAGCTACGAGCAGTACTTC | CASSVSGRSYEQYF
few | TRBJ2-2 | TRBV18 | NA | 17 | TGTGCCAGCTCACCAAGTATGGCGGGACGTCTGGCCGGGGAGCTGTTTTTT | CASSPSMAGRLAGELFF
many | TRBJ2-1 | TRBV5-1 | NA | 16 | TGCGCCAGCAGCTTGGGTGCGGGAACCCTCTACAATGAGCAGTTCTTC | CASSLGAGTLYNEQFF
few | TRBJ1-1 | TRBV20-1 | NA | 12 | TGCAGTGCTAGAGAGGGGGCGAGTGAAGCTTTCTTT | CSAREGASEAFF
NA | TRBJ2-5 | TRBV11-2 | NA | 13 | TGTGCCAGCAGCCCAACGACCGCCGAGGCCCAGTACTTC | CASSPTTAEAQYF
few | TRBJ1-1 | TRBV7-2 | NA | 11 | TGTGCCAGCAGCTTAGTAGGGGGGTTCACGTTT | CASSLVGGFTF
few | TRBJ2-2 | TRBV7-2 | NA | 14 | TGTGCCAGCAGCGACTCCTTCGGTGGCGGGGAGCTGTTTTTT | CASSDSFGGGELFF
few | TRBJ2-1 | TRBV20-1 | NA | 13 | TGCAGTGGAGGCGGGTCCACCTACAATGAGCAGTTCTTC | CSGGGSTYNEQFF
NA | TRBJ1-5 | TRBV6-2/TRBV6-3 | NA | 14 | TGTGCCAGCAGACGGCAGGGCAACAATCAGCCCCAGCATTTT | CASRRQGNNQPQHF
few | TRBJ2-5 | TRBV5-1 | NA | 13 | TGCGCCAGCAGCTTGGGGGGCGCGAAGACCCAGTACTTC | CASSLGGAKTQYF
few | TRBJ2-7 | TRBV3-1 | TRBD1 | 15 | TGTGCCAGCAGCCAAGGACAGGGTAACATCCACGAGCAGTACTTC | CASSQGQGNIHEQYF
NA | TRBJ2-5 | TRBV28 | NA | 12 | TGTGCCAGCAGCCGTAGGGGGAAGACCCAGTACTTC | CASSRRGKTQYF
few | TRBJ2-7 | TRBV10-3 | TRBD1 | 12 | TGTGCCATCACCACGACAGGGTACGAGCAGTACTTC | CAITTTGYEQYF